This T cell receptor beta chain was identified in a study of T cells in Graves' hyperthyroidism and ophthalmopathy. The germline gives CDR1 KGHSH, CDR2 LQKENI. Trimming removed 3 bases from V and 5 bases from J, with 10 bases in between. The CDR3 spans 14 residues. Patients with uncontrolled infections, other autoimmune diseases, pregnancy or lactation were excluded. From roughly 10 ml of fresh peripheral blood, PBMCs were isolated. From RNA transcripts, TCR beta CDR3 regions were amplified. TCR CDR3 underwent first-round RT-PCR with the HTBI primer set. One entry per CDR3 protein results from TCRdb running MiXCR on the multiplex PCR reads. The table shows fewer than 900,000 distinct CDR3 sequences, with around 20% occurring only once. This clonotype was detected many times. Its antigen is still unknown. Study-wide points: A model built on 13 V-J features separated ophthalmopathy from stable hyperthyroidism.

This TCR derives from a woman between 50 and 59 years old with Graves' hyperthyroidism that later progressed to Graves' ophthalmopathy. This sequence joins TRBV18 and TRBJ1-4; D gene unclear. Sequenced input: blood. The chain's CDR3 is CASSPDRQNEKLFF. Written as DNA, the CDR3 is TGTGCCAGCTCACCGGACCGGCAAAATGAAAAACTGTTTTTT.